These T cell receptor beta chains were read from a single sample in a study of T cells in Graves' hyperthyroidism and ophthalmopathy. TCRdb itself ran the multiplex PCR reads through MiXCR, one entry per CDR3 protein. The table has around 800,000 distinct CDR3 sequences, more than 30% seen once. Sequenced sample: blood. The receptors here all came from a man aged 18 to 35 with Graves' hyperthyroidism. The CDR3 runs from the conserved cysteine through the conserved F or W. The D gene is left open where the match is weak. For some rows the clone size is stated as once, few or many, or as a class when expanded; others skip it.

D: -
size: many
J: TRBJ1-5
V: TRBV2
DNA: TGTGCCAGCAGCCCTCGAGGCAGGGCCGGGAGCAATCAGCCCCAGCATTTT
CDR3: CASSPRGRAGSNQPQHF

D: TRBD2
size: -
J: TRBJ2-2
V: TRBV9
DNA: TGTGCCAGCAGCGGCGGGACTAGCGGGTTTGGGACCGGGGAGCTGTTTTTT
CDR3: CASSGGTSGFGTGELFF

D: -
size: many
J: TRBJ1-3
V: TRBV10-3
DNA: TGTGCCATCCTTATCACCATATATTTT
CDR3: CAILITIYF

D: -
size: -
J: TRBJ2-7
V: TRBV30
DNA: TGTGCCTGGAGTGTACCGGAGGGCCACTACGAGCAGTACTTC
CDR3: CAWSVPEGHYEQYF

D: TRBD1
size: once
J: TRBJ2-5
V: TRBV7-2
DNA: TGTGCCAGCAGCTTGGCTAGGGGGCCGGAGACCCAGTACTTC
CDR3: CASSLARGPETQYF

D: -
size: -
J: TRBJ1-2
V: TRBV4-1
DNA: TGCGCCAGCAGCCAAGATCCGACCCATGCAGGGGGCTACACCTTC
CDR3: CASSQDPTHAGGYTF

D: -
size: few
J: TRBJ1-1
V: TRBV24-1
DNA: TGTGCCAGCCCCCCCCCGGGGACGGGGAACACTGAAGCTTTCTTT
CDR3: CASPPPGTGNTEAFF

D: -
size: -
J: TRBJ2-7
V: TRBV5-6
DNA: TGTGCCAGCAGCTCCCGAGACAGGCCCTACGACCAGCAGTACTTC
CDR3: CASSSRDRPYDQQYF

D: -
size: -
J: TRBJ2-1
V: TRBV2
DNA: TGTGCCAGCAGTGAGGGGAAATGGGGAAGGAATGAGCAGTTCTTC
CDR3: CASSEGKWGRNEQFF

D: -
size: few
J: TRBJ1-2
V: TRBV2
DNA: TGTGCCAGCAGTGAAGGGCACTACTCAGGGAGGGGGAACTATGGCTACACCTTC
CDR3: CASSEGHYSGRGNYGYTF

D: TRBD2
size: many
J: TRBJ2-7
V: TRBV5-1
DNA: TGCGCCAGCAGGAACATAGCGGGAGGGGAGTACGAGCAGTACTTC
CDR3: CASRNIAGGEYEQYF

D: -
size: few
J: TRBJ2-5
V: TRBV12-3/TRBV12-4
DNA: TGTGCCAGCAGTTATCCAACTCAAGAGACCCAGTACTTC
CDR3: CASSYPTQETQYF

D: -
size: -
J: TRBJ1-2
V: TRBV7-9
DNA: TGTGCCAGCAGCTTAGCTTCATCCTATGGCTACACCTTC
CDR3: CASSLASSYGYTF

D: -
size: many
J: TRBJ2-6
V: TRBV7-9
DNA: TGTGCCAGCAGCTTCGACTCCCATGGGGCCAACGTCCTGACTTTC
CDR3: CASSFDSHGANVLTF

D: -
size: many
J: TRBJ1-1
V: TRBV9
DNA: TGTGCCAGCAGCGTAGATCAGGTCACTGAAGCTTTCTTT
CDR3: CASSVDQVTEAFF

D: -
size: many
J: TRBJ2-2
V: TRBV24-1
DNA: TGTGCCACCAGTGATAATTATCCTAACACCGGGGAGCTGTTTTTT
CDR3: CATSDNYPNTGELFF

D: TRBD1
size: -
J: TRBJ2-2
V: TRBV9
DNA: TGTGCCAGCAGCGTAGTGGGGACAGGGGACTTCGGGGAGCTGTTTTTT
CDR3: CASSVVGTGDFGELFF

D: -
size: few
J: TRBJ2-7
V: TRBV4-2
DNA: TGTGCCAGCAGTGAGTCGGCAGGGTCCTACGAGCAGTACTTC
CDR3: CASSESAGSYEQYF

D: -
size: many
J: TRBJ1-1
V: TRBV10-3
DNA: TGTGCCATCAGTGAGCCAGGGTGGGCGAAAACTGAAGCTTTCTTT
CDR3: CAISEPGWAKTEAFF

D: -
size: -
J: TRBJ2-7
V: TRBV29-1
DNA: TGCAGCGTGGCTGATGTGGGGGGCTCCTACGAGCAGTACTTC
CDR3: CSVADVGGSYEQYF

D: TRBD1
size: -
J: TRBJ2-7
V: TRBV7-9
DNA: TGTGCCAGCACCGGGATCGGACAGGTTGGTCCCCCGACCTACGAGCAGTACTTC
CDR3: CASTGIGQVGPPTYEQYF

D: -
size: once
J: TRBJ2-7
V: TRBV29-1
DNA: TGCAGCGTTGAAGAGTCACCAGGGGACGACGAGCAGTACTTC
CDR3: CSVEESPGDDEQYF

D: -
size: -
J: TRBJ2-7
V: TRBV5-1
DNA: TGTGCCAGCCCCGACTTACAGTACGAGCAGTACTTC
CDR3: CASPDLQYEQYF

D: TRBD1
size: -
J: TRBJ2-7
V: TRBV10-3
DNA: TGTGCCAGCAGGACAGGGGAATACTACGAGCAGTACTTC
CDR3: CASRTGEYYEQYF

D: -
size: few
J: TRBJ1-1
V: TRBV5-1
DNA: TGCGCCAGCAGCTTCGTCGGTATCGATCGCGGGACGATGAACACTGAAGCTTTCTTT
CDR3: CASSFVGIDRGTMNTEAFF

D: -
size: -
J: TRBJ2-7
V: TRBV7-8
DNA: TGTGCCAGCAGCTTACATCCTAGACTCATTCCCTACGAGCAGTACTTC
CDR3: CASSLHPRLIPYEQYF

D: -
size: -
J: TRBJ2-7
V: TRBV7-9
DNA: TGTGCCAGCAGCTCCGTCTACTACGAGCAGTACTTC
CDR3: CASSSVYYEQYF

D: -
size: many
J: TRBJ1-6
V: TRBV19
DNA: TGTGCCAGTAGTATCGGGCAGGGATGGAATTCACCCCTCCACTTT
CDR3: CASSIGQGWNSPLHF

D: -
size: few
J: TRBJ2-6
V: TRBV6-5
DNA: TGTGCCAGCAGCCACGGTGGCAGCTCTGGGGCCAACGTCCTGACTTTC
CDR3: CASSHGGSSGANVLTF

D: TRBD1
size: -
J: TRBJ2-2
V: TRBV7-9
DNA: TGTGCCAGCAGCACCTCAGGGGGTCCGACGAGCACCGGGGAGCTGTTTTTT
CDR3: CASSTSGGPTSTGELFF

D: -
size: many
J: TRBJ2-3
V: TRBV5-1
DNA: TGTGCCAGCAGTCTGGGGGATACGCAGTATTTT
CDR3: CASSLGDTQYF

D: -
size: once
J: TRBJ2-6
V: TRBV7-2
DNA: TGTGCCAGCCGTACAGTGTCCTCTGGGGCCAACGTCCTGACTTTC
CDR3: CASRTVSSGANVLTF

D: TRBD1
size: -
J: TRBJ1-2
V: TRBV12-3/TRBV12-4
DNA: TGTGCCAGCAGTTCCTCCCGACAGGGGGCCCCGTATGGCTACACCTTC
CDR3: CASSSSRQGAPYGYTF

D: TRBD1
size: -
J: TRBJ1-2
V: TRBV10-3
DNA: TGTGCCAGCTCAGCGCAGGGGGCGGATGGCTACACCTTC
CDR3: CASSAQGADGYTF

D: TRBD1
size: many
J: TRBJ2-6
V: TRBV29-1
DNA: TGCAGCGTCCGCGACAGGGCTGGGGCCAACGTCCTGACTTTC
CDR3: CSVRDRAGANVLTF

D: -
size: -
J: TRBJ2-7
V: TRBV9
DNA: TGTGCCAGCAGCAAATTTTCAGGGGACGGCTACAACGAGCAGTACTTC
CDR3: CASSKFSGDGYNEQYF

D: -
size: -
J: TRBJ2-5
V: TRBV12-3/TRBV12-4
DNA: TGTGCCAGCCGTTTCCGACCGCTGGGGGAGACCCAGTACTTC
CDR3: CASRFRPLGETQYF

D: TRBD2
size: few
J: TRBJ2-5
V: TRBV20-1
DNA: TGCAGTGCTAGCTCACCGAGCGGGGGTGGTGAGACCCAGTACTTC
CDR3: CSASSPSGGGETQYF

D: TRBD2
size: many
J: TRBJ2-7
V: TRBV7-2
DNA: TGTGCCAGCAGCTGGACTAGCGGTCAGTACGAGCAGTACTTC
CDR3: CASSWTSGQYEQYF

D: -
size: -
J: TRBJ2-7
V: TRBV12-3/TRBV12-4
DNA: TGTGCCAGCAGTTTTTTGACGACCGAGCAGTACTTC
CDR3: CASSFLTTEQYF

D: -
size: -
J: TRBJ1-2
V: TRBV5-1
DNA: TGCGCCAGCAGCTCCACGACAGGAAGCTATGGCTACACCTTC
CDR3: CASSSTTGSYGYTF

D: TRBD1
size: -
J: TRBJ2-7
V: TRBV2
DNA: TGTGCCAGCACCCGGTCTACAGGGGCCCCCTACGAGCAGTACTTC
CDR3: CASTRSTGAPYEQYF

D: -
size: many
J: TRBJ1-1
V: TRBV19
DNA: TGTGCCGTCAGGAGGAACACTGAAGCTTTCTTT
CDR3: CAVRRNTEAFF

D: -
size: -
J: TRBJ1-4
V: TRBV18
DNA: TGTGCCAGCTCACCACCGGATCGTATCGAACTGTTTTTT
CDR3: CASSPPDRIELFF

D: -
size: many
J: TRBJ1-1
V: TRBV29-1
DNA: TGCAGCGTTGCAGGGGCATTGAACACTGAAGCTTTCTTT
CDR3: CSVAGALNTEAFF

D: -
size: few
J: TRBJ1-1
V: TRBV7-8
DNA: TGTGCCAGCAGCTTCAGGGTCGGATTGAACACTGAAGCTTTCTTT
CDR3: CASSFRVGLNTEAFF

D: -
size: -
J: TRBJ2-3
V: TRBV5-1
DNA: TGCGCCAGCAGCTTGGAATTTTCAGATACGCAGTATTTT
CDR3: CASSLEFSDTQYF

D: TRBD1
size: -
J: TRBJ1-1
V: TRBV7-6
DNA: TGTGCCAGCAGCCCGACGGACTACAGGGGAGGGAACACTGAAGCTTTCTTT
CDR3: CASSPTDYRGGNTEAFF

D: -
size: -
J: TRBJ1-2
V: TRBV9
DNA: TGTGCCAGCAGCGTAAAGGCAGGGACCTATGGCTACACCTTC
CDR3: CASSVKAGTYGYTF

D: TRBD1
size: many
J: TRBJ1-5
V: TRBV25-1
DNA: TGTGCCAGCAGGGACCAGGGGGCGCGGGGTCAGCCCCAGCATTTT
CDR3: CASRDQGARGQPQHF

D: TRBD2
size: -
J: TRBJ2-7
V: TRBV25-1
DNA: TGTGCCAGCAGTCTCCAAAGCGGGAGGGCCAGCGGGGAGCAGTACTTC
CDR3: CASSLQSGRASGEQYF